Reported below is one T cell receptor beta chain. This specimen belongs to a study of blood T cell repertoires in COVID-19. Overall study context: T cells, B-cell-depleted T cells, or PBMCs supplied cDNA or gDNA.

In germline, CDR1 is SNHLY, CDR2 FYNNEI. Trimming cost V 1 base and J 8 bases, with 14 bases left between them. The CDR3 sequence is 15 residues long. Authors' processing steps: Amplification of reference gene primers provided the estimated nucleated cell counts. Here immunoSEQ multiplex PCR was the method, and the copy in TCRdb shows in-frame clones only, minus some. V, J and clone size are taken as reported in that table, and D and trimming were inferred from the DNA itself. The data contain about 500,000 clones, 85% to 90% of them seen just once; the ten biggest clones take up around 8%. The chain is built from TRBV2 and TRBJ1-4; unclear D gene. The sample was peripheral blood. This TCR was recovered from a woman in her forties or fifties with COVID-19, enrolled during active disease. CDR3 protein: CASSEGQAGAEKLFF. CDR3 coding DNA: TGTGCCAGCAGTGAAGGGCAGGCGGGCGCGGAAAAACTGTTTTTT.